The clone carrying this T cell receptor beta chain was seen repeatedly, ten times or more. Its target is not known. Germline CDR1 and CDR2: LNHDA and SQIVND (reference sequence). Germline trimming cut 1 base from V and 4 bases from J; bases unmatched to any gene: 6. This CDR3 is built from 15 residues. Treatment indicated: roughly 20 received Ad26.COV2.S at low or high dose, single or two shots; roughly five received placebo; per-sample allocation not given. Samples analyzed were those drawn on day 63 after the first vaccine or placebo injection. Built on an Ad26 vector, the vaccine expressed Wuhan-strain SARS-CoV-2 spike. The data were taken from a study of Ad26.COV2.S vaccination and SARS-CoV-2 variants. Whole-study context: Ad26.COV2.S, an intramuscular injection, was given once or twice 56 days apart. Study findings and constraints: It is possible that the TCR breadth and depth analyses underestimated the total T cell responses. Placebo recipients showed lower spike-specific TCR breadth than vaccinees.

Only in-frame clones appear in the TCRdb table, and some are missing; sequencing was by immunoSEQ multiplex PCR. The data hold roughly 390,000 clones, with less than 90% observed a single time. The chain recombines TRBV19 with TRBJ1-2, with 7 bases fitting TRBD1. The TCR originated in a person aged 18 to 65 who received the Ad26.COV2.S COVID-19 vaccine or a placebo. This material consisted of peripheral blood, taken in a trial of Ad26.COV2.S vaccine versus placebo. CDR3 in amino acids: CASSIAPDRSYGYTF. The DNA of the CDR3 is TGTGCCAGTAGTATAGCGCCGGACAGGTCCTATGGCTACACCTTC. Drawing the rest from reference TRBV19 and TRBJ1-2, the complete variable domain is DGGITQSPKYLFRKEGQNVTLSCEQNLNHDAMYWYRQDPGQGLRLIYYSQIVNDFQKGDIAEGYSVSREKKESFPLTVTSAQKNPTAFYLCASSIAPDRSYGYTFGSGTRLTVV.